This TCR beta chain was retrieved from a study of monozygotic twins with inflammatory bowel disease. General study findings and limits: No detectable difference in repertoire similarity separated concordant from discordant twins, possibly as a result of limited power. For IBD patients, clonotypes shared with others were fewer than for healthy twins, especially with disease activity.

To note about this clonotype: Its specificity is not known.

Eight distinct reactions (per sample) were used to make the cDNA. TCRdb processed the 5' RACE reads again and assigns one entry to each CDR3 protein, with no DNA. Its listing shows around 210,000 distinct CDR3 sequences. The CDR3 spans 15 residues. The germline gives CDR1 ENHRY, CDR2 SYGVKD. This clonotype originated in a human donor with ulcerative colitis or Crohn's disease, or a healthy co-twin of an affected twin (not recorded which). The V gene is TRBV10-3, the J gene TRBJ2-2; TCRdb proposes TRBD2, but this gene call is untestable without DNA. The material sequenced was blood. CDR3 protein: CAAGSGLSNTGELFF.